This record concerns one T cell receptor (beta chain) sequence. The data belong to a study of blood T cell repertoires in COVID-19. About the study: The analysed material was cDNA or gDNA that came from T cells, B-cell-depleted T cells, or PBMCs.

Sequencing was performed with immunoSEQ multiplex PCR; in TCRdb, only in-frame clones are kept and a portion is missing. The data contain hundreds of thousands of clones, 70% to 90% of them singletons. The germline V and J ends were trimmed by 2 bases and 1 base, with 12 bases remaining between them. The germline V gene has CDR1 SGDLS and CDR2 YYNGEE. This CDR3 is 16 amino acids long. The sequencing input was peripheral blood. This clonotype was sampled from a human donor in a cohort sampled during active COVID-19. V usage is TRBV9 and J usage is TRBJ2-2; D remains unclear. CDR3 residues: CASSVLTSKNTGELFF. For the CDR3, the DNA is TGTGCCAGCAGCGTGTTGACAAGTAAGAACACCGGGGAGCTGTTTTTT.